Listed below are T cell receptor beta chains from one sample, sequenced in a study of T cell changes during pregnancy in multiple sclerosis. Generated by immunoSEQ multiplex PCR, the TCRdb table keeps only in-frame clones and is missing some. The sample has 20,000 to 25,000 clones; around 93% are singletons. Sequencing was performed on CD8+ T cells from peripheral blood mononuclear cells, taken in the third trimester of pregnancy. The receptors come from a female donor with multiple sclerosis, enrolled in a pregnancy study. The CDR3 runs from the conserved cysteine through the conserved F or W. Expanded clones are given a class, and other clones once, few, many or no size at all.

CDR3: CASSQDRDAGYEQYF
V: TRBV4-2
J: TRBJ2-7
size: -

CDR3: CASSYPGALDTQYF
V: TRBV7-2
J: TRBJ2-3
size: -

CDR3: CASRSPGDEKLFF
V: TRBV7-8
J: TRBJ1-4
size: -

CDR3: CASSPLATNEKLFF
V: TRBV9
J: TRBJ1-4
size: -

CDR3: CASSEGGVARKGQYF
V: TRBV7-6
J: TRBJ2-3
size: -

CDR3: CATLFNLNYEQYF
V: TRBV10-3
J: TRBJ2-7
size: -

CDR3: CATSRDRGVGSPQHF
V: TRBV15
J: TRBJ1-5
size: -

CDR3: CASSFNPGTDGYTF
V: TRBV11-2
J: TRBJ1-2
size: -

CDR3: CAISEGTGGYGYTF
V: TRBV10-3
J: TRBJ1-2
size: -

CDR3: CASSQESGYEQYF
V: TRBV4-3
J: TRBJ2-7
size: -

CDR3: CAISESPTVYEQYF
V: TRBV10-3
J: TRBJ2-7
size: -

CDR3: CASSLGSEGSPYGYTF
V: TRBV13
J: TRBJ1-2
size: -

CDR3: CASGGLLLMGTNEKLFF
V: TRBV7-7
J: TRBJ1-4
size: -

CDR3: CASLPGGAHEQYF
V: TRBV7-9
J: TRBJ2-7
size: -

CDR3: CAWTSNTGELFF
V: TRBV30
J: TRBJ2-2
size: -

CDR3: CASSLGTGNQPQHF
V: TRBV5-1
J: TRBJ1-5
size: -

CDR3: CASSLLQDTGELFF
V: TRBV28
J: TRBJ2-2
size: once

CDR3: CASSLVGVGTEAFF
V: TRBV27
J: TRBJ1-1
size: -

CDR3: CASSLEGRTGWGLAHF
V: TRBV7-2
J: TRBJ1-6
size: -

CDR3: CASSGLNYNEQFF
V: TRBV7-2
J: TRBJ2-1
size: -

CDR3: CASSGPSGNTIYF
V: TRBV5-4
J: TRBJ1-3
size: -

CDR3: CASSVARLNEKLFF
V: TRBV6-1
J: TRBJ1-4
size: -

CDR3: CSVERGQGPYNEQFF
V: TRBV29-1
J: TRBJ2-1
size: -

CDR3: CASGQYNQPQHF
V: TRBV27
J: TRBJ1-5
size: -

CDR3: CASSDIYYEQYF
V: TRBV2
J: TRBJ2-7
size: -

CDR3: CSVLTGANTGELFF
V: TRBV29-1
J: TRBJ2-2
size: -

CDR3: CASSSSGGLDEQFF
V: TRBV11-2
J: TRBJ2-1
size: once

CDR3: CASTPGVNTGELFF
V: TRBV23-1
J: TRBJ2-2
size: -

CDR3: CASSSEGPPGKLFF
V: TRBV6-5
J: TRBJ1-4
size: few

CDR3: CARSLGLAGRRQFF
V: TRBV5-3
J: TRBJ2-1
size: -

CDR3: CASSARDRGEQYF
V: TRBV19
J: TRBJ2-7
size: -

CDR3: CASSYPGQPQHF
V: TRBV6-5
J: TRBJ1-5
size: -

CDR3: CASSLPGIAEAFF
V: TRBV11-2
J: TRBJ1-1
size: once

CDR3: CASSPETRRDYYEQYF
V: TRBV5-7
J: TRBJ2-7
size: -

CDR3: CASSLFTGTSSTDTQYF
V: TRBV7-8
J: TRBJ2-3
size: -

CDR3: CASSLRLAGLYNEQFF
V: TRBV19
J: TRBJ2-1
size: -

CDR3: CSVQTPRQGISYGYTF
V: TRBV29-1
J: TRBJ1-2
size: -

CDR3: CASSSGLAYNEQYF
V: TRBV27
J: TRBJ2-7
size: few

CDR3: CASTSLAAGNIQPQHF
V: TRBV27
J: TRBJ1-5
size: -

CDR3: CASIPGQGEGGNYNEQFF
V: TRBV11-3
J: TRBJ2-1
size: -

CDR3: CASSDTTGNQPQHF
V: TRBV6-1
J: TRBJ1-5
size: -

CDR3: CAWSWAGEAGELFF
V: TRBV30
J: TRBJ2-2
size: -

CDR3: CSARVSGRWYF
V: TRBV20-1
J: TRBJ2-7
size: once

CDR3: CAWSVASASYNEQFF
V: TRBV30
J: TRBJ2-1
size: -